This T cell receptor beta chain was recovered during a study of blood T cell repertoires in COVID-19. Trimming removed 6 bases from V and 3 bases from J, with 11 bases in between. The CDR3 has 14 residues. CDR1 MNHEY and CDR2 SMNVEV come from the germline V gene (reference sequence). Clones were sequenced by immunoSEQ multiplex PCR, and TCRdb holds only the in-frame ones, with some missing. The top ten hold roughly 7.6% of the sample, which has around 220,000 clones, approximately 84% seen once. This receptor was taken from a woman at least 80 years old with COVID-19, enrolled during active disease. Material: peripheral blood. V is TRBV27 and J is TRBJ1-4; D gene uncertain. Here the CDR3 DNA reads TGTGCCAGCAGGGCCGGGGAGGCTAATGAAAAACTGTTTTTT. Its translation: CASRAGEANEKLFF.